A selection of T cell receptor beta chains follows, all from one sample in a study of regulatory T cells in long-lasting Graves disease. TCRdb re-derived calls from the multiplex PCR reads in MiXCR, one entry per CDR3 protein. Of approximately 400,000 distinct CDR3 sequences detected, around 14% appear once; the ten largest clones hold over 15%. This same sample was also part of a study on T cells in Graves' hyperthyroidism and ophthalmopathy.

The specimen comprised peripheral blood mononuclear cells (PBMCs), sampled at new diagnosis, from a patient treated with antithyroid drugs. The receptors come from a woman aged 25 to 39 with Graves disease. Each CDR3 is given with its conserved first and last residue. Each record gives: J gene, V gene, CDR3 protein.

TRBJ2-7,TRBV28,CASSSPSTDSYEQYF
TRBJ1-6,TRBV9,CASSVDGGYNSPLHF
TRBJ2-3,TRBV5-1,CASSLVGGLSTDTQYF
TRBJ1-1,TRBV18,CASSPMAQGARTEAFF
TRBJ2-7,TRBV29-1,CSVEWDGLSYEQYF
TRBJ2-7,TRBV20-1,CSARDPTGYEQYF
TRBJ2-7,TRBV11-2,CASSLVGIPEQYF
TRBJ2-3,TRBV7-3,CASSLAGDDTQYF
TRBJ2-1,TRBV14,CASSRDSGRALYNEQFF
TRBJ2-3,TRBV28,CASSQAGQGVDTQYF
TRBJ2-7,TRBV13,CASSFGLSRSGTLSYEQYF
TRBJ1-1,TRBV7-3,CASSPFGRDTEAFF
TRBJ2-3,TRBV28,CASSLGTREADTQYF
TRBJ1-1,TRBV7-8,CASSFGTRGGEAFF
TRBJ2-7,TRBV10-1,CASSATGTFLYEQYF
TRBJ1-1,TRBV5-1,CASSLSGSRTNTEAFF
TRBJ2-7,TRBV12-3/TRBV12-4,CASRKGLAGDEQYF
TRBJ2-5,TRBV28,CASSSPGLGAETQYF
TRBJ2-3,TRBV11-2,CASSSHLAGTDTQYF
TRBJ2-7,TRBV24-1,CATSDSRTPSYEQYF
TRBJ2-7,TRBV13,CASSVGLVVYEQYF
TRBJ2-6,TRBV5-1,CASSSAGANVLTF
TRBJ2-5,TRBV2,CASSEDVTVETQYF
TRBJ2-7,TRBV6-1,CASSPVGLTYEQYF
TRBJ2-7,TRBV2,CASSQMRAATYEQYF
TRBJ2-7,TRBV6-5,CASSYRQRNYEQYF
TRBJ2-2,TRBV7-7,CASSLDVSGNTGELFF
TRBJ2-7,TRBV27,CASSLNGVYEQYF
TRBJ2-1,TRBV6-1,CASSGDLGNHNEQFF
TRBJ1-2,TRBV12-3/TRBV12-4,CASGTALAYGYTF
TRBJ1-1,TRBV2,CASREEQGAWAEALF
TRBJ2-2,TRBV28,CASSLLSGSASGELFF
TRBJ2-7,TRBV9,CASSREAGGREQYF